A selection of T cell receptor beta chains follows, all from one sample in a study of cytomegalovirus exposure and HLA in healthy donors. Profiling relied on immunoSEQ multiplex PCR, and the TCRdb table lists in-frame clones only, not all of them. The table lists around 300,000 clones, roughly 90% of them singletons. The specimen sequenced was PBMCs. The source is a woman between 18 and 29 years old in good health and CMV-seronegative. CDR3s include the opening cysteine and the closing phenylalanine or tryptophan. The D gene is left open where the match is weak. For some rows the clone size is stated as once, few or many, or as a class when expanded; others skip it.

size: .; J: TRBJ1-5; V: TRBV4-1; D: .; CDR3: CASSQFSSNQPQHF; DNA: TGCGCCAGCAGCCAATTTAGTAGCAATCAGCCCCAGCATTTT
size: .; J: TRBJ1-4; V: TRBV5-4; D: .; CDR3: CASSLVGGMSEKLFF; DNA: TGTGCCAGCAGCTTGGTGGGGGGGATGAGTGAAAAACTGTTTTTT
size: once; J: TRBJ2-2; V: TRBV7-3; D: TRBD1; CDR3: CASSLKGTGSVIPGELFF; DNA: TGTGCCAGCAGCTTAAAAGGGACAGGGTCTGTCATCCCCGGGGAGCTGTTTTTT
size: .; J: TRBJ1-1; V: TRBV4-1; D: .; CDR3: CASSHAYFSPFEAFF; DNA: TGCGCCAGCAGCCATGCATACTTTTCCCCGTTTGAAGCTTTCTTT
size: .; J: TRBJ2-3; V: TRBV1; D: .; CDR3: CTSSPAWPGGTDTQYF; DNA: TGCACCAGCAGCCCCGCCTGGCCAGGGGGGACAGATACGCAGTATTTT
size: .; J: TRBJ2-5; V: TRBV2; D: TRBD2; CDR3: CASSGEGPAWTQYF; DNA: TGTGCCAGCAGTGGGGAGGGGCCTGCTTGGACCCAGTACTTC
size: .; J: TRBJ2-1; V: TRBV11-3; D: TRBD2; CDR3: CASSRGLAGYNEQFF; DNA: TGTGCCAGCAGCCGAGGACTAGCGGGCTACAATGAGCAGTTCTTC
size: .; J: TRBJ2-3; V: TRBV5-4; D: TRBD2; CDR3: CASSPKPLAGSTDTQYF; DNA: TGTGCCAGCAGCCCAAAGCCTCTAGCGGGGAGCACAGATACGCAGTATTTT
size: .; J: TRBJ1-2; V: TRBV6-1; D: .; CDR3: CASSPGRGNGYTF; DNA: TGTGCCAGCAGCCCAGGGAGGGGTAATGGCTACACCTTC
size: .; J: TRBJ2-6; V: TRBV10-3; D: .; CDR3: CAITGSSGANVLTF; DNA: TGTGCCATCACGGGGTCTTCTGGGGCCAACGTCCTGACTTTC
size: .; J: TRBJ2-3; V: TRBV7-9; D: TRBD2; CDR3: CASSSSGGADTQYF; DNA: TGTGCCAGCAGCTCCAGCGGGGGGGCAGATACGCAGTATTTT
size: .; J: TRBJ1-5; V: TRBV4-1; D: TRBD1; CDR3: CASSPRDRANQPQHF; DNA: TGCGCCAGCAGCCCCCGGGACAGAGCCAATCAGCCCCAGCATTTT
size: .; J: TRBJ1-2; V: TRBV11-2; D: TRBD1; CDR3: CASSQATLNRGRDGYTF; DNA: TGTGCCAGCAGCCAAGCAACGCTCAACAGGGGGCGGGATGGCTACACCTTC
size: .; J: TRBJ2-7; V: TRBV5-8; D: .; CDR3: CASSLAPLSAYEQYF; DNA: TGTGCCAGCAGCTTGGCTCCTCTGAGCGCCTACGAGCAGTACTTC
size: .; J: TRBJ1-1; V: TRBV6-5; D: .; CDR3: CASGRTGNTEAFF; DNA: TGTGCCAGCGGCCGAACAGGGAACACTGAAGCTTTCTTT
size: .; J: TRBJ1-5; V: TRBV4-1; D: .; CDR3: CASSQDSQAPGPQHF; DNA: TGCGCCAGCAGCCAAGATTCGCAGGCGCCAGGGCCCCAGCATTTT
size: .; J: TRBJ1-4; V: TRBV19; D: TRBD1; CDR3: CASHRQGPYEKLFF; DNA: TGTGCCAGTCACCGACAGGGCCCATATGAAAAACTGTTTTTT
size: .; J: TRBJ2-7; V: TRBV19; D: .; CDR3: CASSKAGRSYEQYF; DNA: TGTGCCAGTAGTAAGGCAGGGCGTTCCTACGAGCAGTACTTC
size: .; J: TRBJ2-5; V: TRBV6-1; D: .; CDR3: CASLEGGPGETQYF; DNA: TGTGCCAGCCTGGAGGGGGGGCCAGGGGAGACCCAGTACTTC
size: .; J: TRBJ2-3; V: TRBV29-1; D: .; CDR3: CSALEGGDTQYF; DNA: TGCAGCGCCCTCGAGGGCGGAGATACGCAGTATTTT
size: once; J: TRBJ1-1; V: TRBV11-2; D: .; CDR3: CASSLDRVSTEAFF; DNA: TGTGCCAGCAGCTTAGACAGGGTAAGCACTGAAGCTTTCTTT
size: .; J: TRBJ1-1; V: TRBV5-1; D: .; CDR3: CASSLVRGATEAFF; DNA: TGCGCCAGCAGCTTGGTGCGGGGGGCTACTGAAGCTTTCTTT
size: .; J: TRBJ1-2; V: TRBV25-1; D: TRBD1; CDR3: CASAQGQGYYGYTF; DNA: TGTGCCAGCGCGCAGGGACAGGGGTACTATGGCTACACCTTC
size: .; J: TRBJ2-3; V: TRBV5-1; D: .; CDR3: CASSSTGPSTDTQYF; DNA: TGCGCCAGCAGCTCGACAGGTCCTAGCACAGATACGCAGTATTTT
size: .; J: TRBJ1-1; V: TRBV19; D: .; CDR3: CASRALGWGDTEAFF; DNA: TGTGCCAGTAGAGCCCTAGGCTGGGGGGACACTGAAGCTTTCTTT
size: once; J: TRBJ2-7; V: TRBV27; D: .; CDR3: CASSLNSPYEQYF; DNA: TGTGCCAGCAGTTTAAACAGCCCCTACGAGCAGTACTTC
size: .; J: TRBJ1-5; V: TRBV6-6; D: .; CDR3: CASSYSGDQPQHF; DNA: TGTGCCAGCAGTTACTCCGGAGATCAGCCCCAGCATTTT
size: .; J: TRBJ1-2; V: TRBV7-9; D: .; CDR3: CASSPSGPYYGYTF; DNA: TGTGCCAGCAGCCCTAGTGGCCCTTACTATGGCTACACCTTC
size: .; J: TRBJ1-1; V: TRBV5-6; D: .; CDR3: CASSLVSAGEAFF; DNA: TGTGCCAGCAGCTTGGTTAGCGCAGGTGAAGCTTTCTTT
size: .; J: TRBJ1-1; V: TRBV11-2; D: TRBD1; CDR3: CASSPGQGLATEAFF; DNA: TGTGCCAGCAGTCCCGGACAGGGTCTAGCCACTGAAGCTTTCTTT
size: .; J: TRBJ1-6; V: TRBV5-4; D: .; CDR3: CASSLVSVDSPLHF; DNA: TGTGCCAGCAGCTTGGTATCGGTCGATTCACCCCTCCACTTT
size: .; J: TRBJ2-1; V: TRBV7-6; D: .; CDR3: CASSLVRSSYNEQFF; DNA: TGTGCCAGCAGCTTAGTGCGGAGCTCCTACAATGAGCAGTTCTTC
size: .; J: TRBJ1-2; V: TRBV9; D: TRBD1; CDR3: CASSSGGGGQGTGYTF; DNA: TGTGCCAGCAGCTCGGGGGGGGGAGGACAGGGGACTGGCTACACCTTC
size: .; J: TRBJ2-7; V: TRBV6-5; D: TRBD1; CDR3: CASSARTGGEQYF; DNA: TGTGCCAGCAGTGCCCGGACAGGGGGCGAGCAGTACTTC
size: .; J: TRBJ2-2; V: TRBV6-5; D: TRBD1; CDR3: CASSSGQAFTGELFF; DNA: TGTGCCAGCAGTTCGGGACAGGCATTCACCGGGGAGCTGTTTTTT
size: .; J: TRBJ2-7; V: TRBV11-2; D: .; CDR3: CASSLVGAGSPPYEQYF; DNA: TGTGCCAGCAGCTTAGTCGGGGCGGGAAGCCCCCCCTACGAGCAGTACTTC
size: .; J: TRBJ1-2; V: TRBV19; D: .; CDR3: CASSMAQGYRWFGYTF; DNA: TGTGCCAGTAGTATGGCGCAGGGATATCGGTGGTTTGGCTACACCTTC